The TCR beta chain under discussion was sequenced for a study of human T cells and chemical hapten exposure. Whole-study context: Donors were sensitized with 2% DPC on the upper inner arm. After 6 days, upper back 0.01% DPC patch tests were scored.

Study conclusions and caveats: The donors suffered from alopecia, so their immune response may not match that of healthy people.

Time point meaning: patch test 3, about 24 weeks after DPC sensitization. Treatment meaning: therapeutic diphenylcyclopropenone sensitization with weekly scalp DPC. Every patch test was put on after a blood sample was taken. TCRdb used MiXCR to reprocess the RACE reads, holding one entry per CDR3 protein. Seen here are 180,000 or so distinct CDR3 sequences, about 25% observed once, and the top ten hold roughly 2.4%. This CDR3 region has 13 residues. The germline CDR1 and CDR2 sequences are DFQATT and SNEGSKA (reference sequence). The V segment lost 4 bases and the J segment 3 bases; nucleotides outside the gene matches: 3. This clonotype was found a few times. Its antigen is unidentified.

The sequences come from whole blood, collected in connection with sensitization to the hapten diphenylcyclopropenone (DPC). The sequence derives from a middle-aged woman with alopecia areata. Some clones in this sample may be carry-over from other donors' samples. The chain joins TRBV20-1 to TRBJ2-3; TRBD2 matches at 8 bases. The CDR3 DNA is TGCAGTGCTAAAGCGGGAGTAACAGATACGCAGTATTTT. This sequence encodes CSAKAGVTDTQYF.